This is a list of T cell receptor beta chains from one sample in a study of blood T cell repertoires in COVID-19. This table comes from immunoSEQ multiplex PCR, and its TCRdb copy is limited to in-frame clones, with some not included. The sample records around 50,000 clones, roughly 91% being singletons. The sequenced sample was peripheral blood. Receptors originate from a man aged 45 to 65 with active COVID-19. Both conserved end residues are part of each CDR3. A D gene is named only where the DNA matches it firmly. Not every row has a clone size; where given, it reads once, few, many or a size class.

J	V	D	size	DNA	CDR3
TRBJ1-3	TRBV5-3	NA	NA	TGTGCCAGAAGCCGCCGACAGGACCTCTCTGGAAACACCATATATTTT	CARSRRQDLSGNTIYF
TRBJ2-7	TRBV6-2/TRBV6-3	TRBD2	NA	TGTGCCAGCAGTTACGGGCTAGCGGGGCTCTACGAGCAGTACTTC	CASSYGLAGLYEQYF
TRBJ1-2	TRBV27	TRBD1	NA	TGTGCCAGCAGTTTAGTGCAGGGGGCTGGAAAAAATGGCTACACCTTC	CASSLVQGAGKNGYTF
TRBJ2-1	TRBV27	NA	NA	TGTGCCAGCAGCCCGGACAACGCCGGTGAGCAGTTCTTC	CASSPDNAGEQFF
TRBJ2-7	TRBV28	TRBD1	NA	TGTGCCAGCAGCCGGGGGACAGGCGCTGACGAGCAGTACTTC	CASSRGTGADEQYF
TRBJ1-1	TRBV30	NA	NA	TGTGCCTGGAGTCCCCACGAGAGGAACACTGAAGCTTTCTTT	CAWSPHERNTEAFF
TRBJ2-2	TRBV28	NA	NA	TGTGCCAGCACCTACGCGAACACCGGGGAGCTGTTTTTT	CASTYANTGELFF
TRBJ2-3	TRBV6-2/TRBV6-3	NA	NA	TGTGCCAGCAGTTACGGGAGCGGCCCATTTCGCACAGATACGCAGTATTTT	CASSYGSGPFRTDTQYF
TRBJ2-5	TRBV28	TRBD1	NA	TGTGCCAGCAGTTCACGAGGGGGCAACGAGACCCAGTACTTC	CASSSRGGNETQYF
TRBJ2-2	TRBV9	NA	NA	TGTGCCAGCAGCGTGTCTCCCAACACCGGGGAGCTGTTTTTT	CASSVSPNTGELFF
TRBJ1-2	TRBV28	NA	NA	TGTGCCAGCAGTTTATACAGCCGTGGCTACACCTTC	CASSLYSRGYTF
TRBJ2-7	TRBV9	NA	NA	TGTGCCAGCAGCGTAGCTCCGACAGGCGTATGGGAGCAGTACTTC	CASSVAPTGVWEQYF
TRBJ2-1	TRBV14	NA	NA	TGTGCCAGCAGCCCCCCGCAGGGATTTTACAATGAGCAGTTCTTC	CASSPPQGFYNEQFF
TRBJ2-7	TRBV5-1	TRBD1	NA	TGCGCCAGCAGTGACAGGGGGCCTGGCTACGAGCAGTACTTC	CASSDRGPGYEQYF
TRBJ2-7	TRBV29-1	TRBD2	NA	TGCAGCTCGGCCAGGACTAGCGGCGAGCAGTACTTC	CSSARTSGEQYF
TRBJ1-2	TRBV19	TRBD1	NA	TGTGCCAGTAGTATACAGGGGGCGTCCGGCTACACCTTC	CASSIQGASGYTF
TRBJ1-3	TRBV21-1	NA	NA	TGTGCCAGCAGCAACGAAAAGGGGGCGCGGGAAGGAAACACCATATATTTT	CASSNEKGAREGNTIYF
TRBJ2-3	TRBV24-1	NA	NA	TGTGCCACCAGTGATCCCCCAGGGGCGCCAAGCACAGATACGCAGTATTTT	CATSDPPGAPSTDTQYF
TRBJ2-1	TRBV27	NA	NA	TGTGCCAGCAGCCCCCGGCCGGGATGGGAGCAGTTCTTC	CASSPRPGWEQFF
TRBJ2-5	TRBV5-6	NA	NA	TGTGCCAGCAGCTTGGTGGCGGGCGGGCCGGAGACCCAGTACTTC	CASSLVAGGPETQYF
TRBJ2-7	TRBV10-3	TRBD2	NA	TGTGCCATCAGTTTAGGACTAGCGGGGTACGAGCAGTACTTC	CAISLGLAGYEQYF
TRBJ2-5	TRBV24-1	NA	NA	TGTGCCACCAGTAGGGGCCCGGAGACCCAGTACTTC	CATSRGPETQYF
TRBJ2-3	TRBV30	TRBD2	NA	TGTGCCTCAGGACTAGCAGATACGCAGTATTTT	CASGLADTQYF
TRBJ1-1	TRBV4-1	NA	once	TGCGCCAGCAGCCTCGGAGGGCAGCTGAACACTGAAGCTTTCTTT	CASSLGGQLNTEAFF
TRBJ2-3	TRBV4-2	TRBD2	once	TGTGCCAGCAGCCAGATAGGGACTAGCGGGGGGTATACCTCTAGCACAGATACGCAGTATTTT	CASSQIGTSGGYTSSTDTQYF
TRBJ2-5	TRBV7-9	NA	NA	TGTGCCAGCAGCTTGACAGGACTGGAGACCCAGTACTTC	CASSLTGLETQYF
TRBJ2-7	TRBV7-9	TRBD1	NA	TGTGCCAGCAGAAGGGAAGACAGGGGCTACGAGCAGTACTTC	CASRREDRGYEQYF
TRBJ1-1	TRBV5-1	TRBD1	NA	TGCGCCAGCAGCTTTACAGGGGACCTCACTAACACTGAAGCTTTCTTT	CASSFTGDLTNTEAFF
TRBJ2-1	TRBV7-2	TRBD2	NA	TGTGCCAGCAGCCCTCGGACTAGCGGGGGCCGAAAGGAGCAGTTCTTC	CASSPRTSGGRKEQFF
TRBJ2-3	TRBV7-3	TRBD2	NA	TGTGCCAGCAGCCCAACTAGCGGGGGGGCGGCAGATACGCAGTATTTT	CASSPTSGGAADTQYF
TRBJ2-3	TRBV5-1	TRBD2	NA	TGCGCCAGCAGCTTGGATAGCGGGAGCACAGATACGCAGTATTTT	CASSLDSGSTDTQYF
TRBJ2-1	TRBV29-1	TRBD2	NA	TGCAGCGTTGAAGGGACTAGCGGGGGGTACAATGAGCAGTTCTTC	CSVEGTSGGYNEQFF
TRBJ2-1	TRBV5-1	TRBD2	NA	TGCGCCAGCAGCCTGACTAGCGGGGGGACCTACAATGAGCAGTTCTTC	CASSLTSGGTYNEQFF
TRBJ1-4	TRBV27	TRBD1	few	TGTGCCAGCAGCCCCCAGGGACAGTTATACCCAAATGAAAAACTGTTTTTT	CASSPQGQLYPNEKLFF
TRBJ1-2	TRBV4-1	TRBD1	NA	TGCGCCAGCAGTTCGATGACAGGGGGCTATGGCTACACCTTC	CASSSMTGGYGYTF
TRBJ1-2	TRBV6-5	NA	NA	TGTGCCAGCACACCCCCCGGGGGAAACTATGGCTACACCTTC	CASTPPGGNYGYTF
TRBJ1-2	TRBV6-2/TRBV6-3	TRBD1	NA	TGTGCCAGCAGTTACTCGGGACAGGGCTATGGCTACACCTTC	CASSYSGQGYGYTF
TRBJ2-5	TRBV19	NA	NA	TGTGCCAGTACCCCTAACGGTGGCAGGTTGGGCGAGACCCAGTACTTC	CASTPNGGRLGETQYF
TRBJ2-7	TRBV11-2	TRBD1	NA	TGTGCCAGCAGCTCTCCGGGACAGGGCTACGAGCAGTACTTC	CASSSPGQGYEQYF
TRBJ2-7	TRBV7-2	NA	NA	TGTGCCAGCAGCTTAGAGGCGGAGTACGAGCAGTACTTC	CASSLEAEYEQYF
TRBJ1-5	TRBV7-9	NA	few	TGTGCCAGCAGCTTAGCGGGAGGGACGGGTCAGCCCCAGCATTTT	CASSLAGGTGQPQHF
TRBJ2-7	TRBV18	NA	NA	TGTGCCAGCTCACCACCTTCTGTATCCCTCTACGAGCAGTACTTC	CASSPPSVSLYEQYF
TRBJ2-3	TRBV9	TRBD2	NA	TGTGCCAGCAGCGTAGAGGGACTAGCTACGGGGAATACGCAGTATTTT	CASSVEGLATGNTQYF
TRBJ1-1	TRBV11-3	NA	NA	TGTGCCAGCAGCCCCAGGGGGAACACTGAAGCTTTCTTT	CASSPRGNTEAFF
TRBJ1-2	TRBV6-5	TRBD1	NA	TGTGCCAGCAGTTACTCCGGGACAGGGGAACGAGGCTACACCTTC	CASSYSGTGERGYTF
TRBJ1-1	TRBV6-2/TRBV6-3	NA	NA	TGTGCCAGCACCCCAGGTAAGGGAGGCGCTGAAGCTTTCTTT	CASTPGKGGAEAFF
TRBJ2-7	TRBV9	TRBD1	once	TGTGCCAGCAGCATGGGACAGGGGGCCTACGAGCAGTACTTC	CASSMGQGAYEQYF
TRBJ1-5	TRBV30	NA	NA	TGTGCCTGGAGTGGGGAGGGAACCCAGCCCCAGCATTTT	CAWSGEGTQPQHF
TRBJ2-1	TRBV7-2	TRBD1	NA	TGTGCCAGCAGCTCGTTACAGGGGGCGCATGAGCAGTTCTTC	CASSSLQGAHEQFF
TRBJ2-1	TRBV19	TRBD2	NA	TGTGCCAGTAGTCCTTCGACTAGCGGGGGGGCTAATGAGCAGTTCTTC	CASSPSTSGGANEQFF
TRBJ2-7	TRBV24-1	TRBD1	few	TGTGCCACCAGTGACCGGGACAGACCCTACGAGCAGTACTTC	CATSDRDRPYEQYF
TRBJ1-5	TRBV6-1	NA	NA	TGTGCCAGCAGTGAAGGGCATAGCAATCAGCCCCAGCATTTT	CASSEGHSNQPQHF
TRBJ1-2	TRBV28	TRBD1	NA	TGTGCCAGCAGTGCGACGGGACAGGGGGCGCGAGGCTACACCTTC	CASSATGQGARGYTF
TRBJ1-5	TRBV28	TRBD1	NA	TGTGCCAGCAGTTTTTCAGGGGGAAGCAATCAGCCCCAGCATTTT	CASSFSGGSNQPQHF
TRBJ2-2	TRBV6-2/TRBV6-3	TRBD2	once	TGTGCCAGCAGCCTCAGCGGGGCCCGCACCGGGGAGCTGTTTTTT	CASSLSGARTGELFF
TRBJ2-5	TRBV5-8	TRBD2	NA	TGTGCCAGCAGCAGAGACCGGGGACTAGCGGGGTTGGAGACCCAGTACTTC	CASSRDRGLAGLETQYF